Ten or more counts support the clone carrying this T cell receptor (beta chain). Antigen: not known. One entry per CDR3 protein, called by TCRdb with MiXCR from the multiplex PCR reads. Of about 14,000 distinct CDR3 sequences in the sample, roughly 50% were seen once. This entry is derived from a study of breast tumors, draining lymph nodes, adjacent tissues. Findings and caveats of the study: Compared with basal-like, luminal-like tumors shared significantly more repertoire with nontumor tissue. Compared with lymph nodes, tumors were less diverse; compared with nontumor tissue, more.

The CDR3 covers 16 residues. The ends lost 0 bases at V and 13 bases at J; junction bases unmatched: 13. Germline values: CDR1 MNHEY, CDR2 SVGEGT. The sample comprised tumor-adjacent breast tissue. This chain uses TRBV6-2 or TRBV6-3 with TRBJ2-1, with 9 nucleotides matching TRBD1. The clonotype originates from a female donor with breast cancer. Some clones in this sample may be carry-over from other donors' samples. The CDR3 is CASSYSGTGYVARQFF. CDR3 bases: TGTGCCAGCAGTTACTCTGGGACAGGGTATGTGGCGCGACAGTTCTTC.